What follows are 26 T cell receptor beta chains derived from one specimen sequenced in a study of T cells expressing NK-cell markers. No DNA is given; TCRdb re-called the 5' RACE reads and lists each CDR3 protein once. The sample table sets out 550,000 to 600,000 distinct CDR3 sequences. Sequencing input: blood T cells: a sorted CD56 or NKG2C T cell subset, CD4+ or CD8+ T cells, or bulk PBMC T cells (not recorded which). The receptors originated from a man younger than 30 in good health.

The CDR3 reads CASSRDSNSPQFF. The rearrangement links TRBV2 to TRBJ2-1; the TCRdb D gene call, TRBD1, has no DNA to confirm it. CDR1 is SNHLY, CDR2 FYNNEI, per germline. This CDR3 is 13 amino acids long.

CDR3 sequence: CASSQTGGDQPQHF. The chain recombines TRBV18 with TRBJ1-5. The CDR3 extends over 14 amino acids. CDR1 is KGHSH, CDR2 LQKENI, per germline. The entire variable domain, with the rest obtained from reference TRBV18 and TRBJ1-5, is as follows: NAGVMQNPRHLVRRRGQEARLRCSPMKGHSHVYWYRQLPEEGLKFMVYLQKENIIDESGMPKERFSAEFPKEGPSILRIQQVVRGDSAAYFCASSQTGGDQPQHFGDGTRLSIL.

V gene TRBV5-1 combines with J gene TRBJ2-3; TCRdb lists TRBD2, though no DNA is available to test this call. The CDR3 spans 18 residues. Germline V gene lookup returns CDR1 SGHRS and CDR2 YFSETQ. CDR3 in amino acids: CASSPGLAGEGSTDTQYF.

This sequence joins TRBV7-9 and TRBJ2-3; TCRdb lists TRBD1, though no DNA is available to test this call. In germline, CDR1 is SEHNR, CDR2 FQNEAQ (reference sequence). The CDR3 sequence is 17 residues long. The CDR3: CASSSGMTGRSTDTQYF.

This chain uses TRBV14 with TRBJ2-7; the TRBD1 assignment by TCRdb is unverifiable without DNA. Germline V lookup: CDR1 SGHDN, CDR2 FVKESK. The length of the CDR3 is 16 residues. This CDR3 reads CASSQEAGQGAEEQYF.

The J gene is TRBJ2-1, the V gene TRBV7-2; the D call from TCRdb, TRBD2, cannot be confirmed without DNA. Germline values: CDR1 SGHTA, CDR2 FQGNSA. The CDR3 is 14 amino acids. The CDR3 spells CASSPNSLAAEQFF.

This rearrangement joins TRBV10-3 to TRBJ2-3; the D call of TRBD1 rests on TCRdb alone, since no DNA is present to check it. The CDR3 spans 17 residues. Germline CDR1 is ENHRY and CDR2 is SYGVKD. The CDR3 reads CATKVNWGEASTDTQYF.

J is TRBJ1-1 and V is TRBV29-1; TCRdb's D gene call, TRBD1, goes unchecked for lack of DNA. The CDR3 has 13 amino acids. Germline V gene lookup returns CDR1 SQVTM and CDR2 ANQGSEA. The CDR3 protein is CSVRSDSNTEAFF.

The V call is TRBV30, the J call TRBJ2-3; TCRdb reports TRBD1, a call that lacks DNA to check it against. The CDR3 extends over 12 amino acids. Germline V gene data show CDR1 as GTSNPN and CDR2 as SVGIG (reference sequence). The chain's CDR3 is CAWRTGPDTQYF.

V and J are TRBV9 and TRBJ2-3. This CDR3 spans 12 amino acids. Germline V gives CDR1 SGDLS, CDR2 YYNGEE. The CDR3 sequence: CASSVLGDTQYF.

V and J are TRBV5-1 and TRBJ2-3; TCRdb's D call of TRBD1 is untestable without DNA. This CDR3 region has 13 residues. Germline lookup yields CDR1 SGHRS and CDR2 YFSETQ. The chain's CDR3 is CASSPLSLDTQYF.

The CDR3: CASSKTVAPYGYTF. The rearrangement uses TRBV6-1 and TRBJ1-2; TCRdb gives TRBD1 as the D gene, but with no DNA this cannot be confirmed. Germline CDR1 is MNHNS and CDR2 is SASEGT. The CDR3 consists of 14 residues.

The CDR3 reads CASIPGGSYGYTF. The J gene is TRBJ1-2, the V gene TRBV5-6; the D call of TRBD1 rests on TCRdb alone, since no DNA is present to check it. The germline V gene has CDR1 SGHDT and CDR2 YYEEEE. CDR3 length: 13 amino acids. The full variable domain, its missing parts supplied by reference TRBV5-6 and TRBJ1-2, is DAGVTQSPTHLIKTRGQQVTLRCSPKSGHDTVSWYQQALGQGPQFIFQYYEEEERQRGNFPDRFSGHQFPNYSSELNVNALLLGDSALYLCASIPGGSYGYTFGSGTRLTVV.

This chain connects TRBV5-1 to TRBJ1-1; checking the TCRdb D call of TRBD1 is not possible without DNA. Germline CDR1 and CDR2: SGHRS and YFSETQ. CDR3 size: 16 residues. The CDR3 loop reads CASSSGQSAMNTEAFF.

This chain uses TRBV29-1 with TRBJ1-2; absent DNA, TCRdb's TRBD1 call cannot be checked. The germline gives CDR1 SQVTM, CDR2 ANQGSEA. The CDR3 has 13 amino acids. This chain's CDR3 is CSVGTGTDYGYTF.

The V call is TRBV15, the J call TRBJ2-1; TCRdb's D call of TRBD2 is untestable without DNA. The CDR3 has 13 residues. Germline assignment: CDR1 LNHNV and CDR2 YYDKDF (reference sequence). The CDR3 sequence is CATYSGGYNEQFF. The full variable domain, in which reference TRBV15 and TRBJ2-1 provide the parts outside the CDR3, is DAMVIQNPRYQVTQFGKPVTLSCSQTLNHNVMYWYQQKSSQAPKLLFHYYDKDFNNEADTPDNFQSRRPNTSFCFLDIRSPGLGDTAMYLCATYSGGYNEQFFGPGTRLTVL.

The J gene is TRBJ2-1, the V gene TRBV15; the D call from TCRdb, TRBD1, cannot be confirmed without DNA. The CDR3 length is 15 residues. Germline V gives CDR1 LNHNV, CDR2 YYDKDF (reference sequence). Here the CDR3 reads CATSEGQGAYNEQFF.

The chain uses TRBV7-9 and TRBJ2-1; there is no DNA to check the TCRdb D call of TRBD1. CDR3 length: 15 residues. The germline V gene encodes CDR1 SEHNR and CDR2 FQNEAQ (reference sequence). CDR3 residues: CASSLTGTPYNEQFF.

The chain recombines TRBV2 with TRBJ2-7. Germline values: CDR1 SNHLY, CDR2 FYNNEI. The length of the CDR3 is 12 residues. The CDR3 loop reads CASLGINYEQYF.

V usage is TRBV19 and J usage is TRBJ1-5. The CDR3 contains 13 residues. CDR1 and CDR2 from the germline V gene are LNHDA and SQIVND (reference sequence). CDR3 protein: CASSIGGLSGQHF.

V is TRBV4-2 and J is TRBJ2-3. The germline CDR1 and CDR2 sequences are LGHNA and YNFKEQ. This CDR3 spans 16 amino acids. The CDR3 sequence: CASSQEFASAPDTQYF.

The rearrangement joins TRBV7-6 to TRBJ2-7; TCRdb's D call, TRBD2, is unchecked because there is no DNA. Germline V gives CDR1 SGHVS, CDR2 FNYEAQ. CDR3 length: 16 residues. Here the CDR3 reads CASSSGTSGLYYEQYF.

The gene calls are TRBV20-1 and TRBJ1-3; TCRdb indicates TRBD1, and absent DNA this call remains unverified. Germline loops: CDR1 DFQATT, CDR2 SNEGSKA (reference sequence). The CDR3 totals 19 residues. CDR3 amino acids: CSARPRTGFEKFSGNTIYF.

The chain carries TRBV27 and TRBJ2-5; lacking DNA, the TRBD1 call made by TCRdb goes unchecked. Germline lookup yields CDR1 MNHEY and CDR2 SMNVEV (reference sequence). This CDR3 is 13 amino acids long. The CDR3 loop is CASAASGVETQYF.

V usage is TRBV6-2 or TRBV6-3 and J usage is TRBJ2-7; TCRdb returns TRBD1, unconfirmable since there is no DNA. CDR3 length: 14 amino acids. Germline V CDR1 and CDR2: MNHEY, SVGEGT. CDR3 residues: CASSYSAGTYEQYF.

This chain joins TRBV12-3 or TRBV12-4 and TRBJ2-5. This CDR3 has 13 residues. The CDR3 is CASRKNYQETQYF.